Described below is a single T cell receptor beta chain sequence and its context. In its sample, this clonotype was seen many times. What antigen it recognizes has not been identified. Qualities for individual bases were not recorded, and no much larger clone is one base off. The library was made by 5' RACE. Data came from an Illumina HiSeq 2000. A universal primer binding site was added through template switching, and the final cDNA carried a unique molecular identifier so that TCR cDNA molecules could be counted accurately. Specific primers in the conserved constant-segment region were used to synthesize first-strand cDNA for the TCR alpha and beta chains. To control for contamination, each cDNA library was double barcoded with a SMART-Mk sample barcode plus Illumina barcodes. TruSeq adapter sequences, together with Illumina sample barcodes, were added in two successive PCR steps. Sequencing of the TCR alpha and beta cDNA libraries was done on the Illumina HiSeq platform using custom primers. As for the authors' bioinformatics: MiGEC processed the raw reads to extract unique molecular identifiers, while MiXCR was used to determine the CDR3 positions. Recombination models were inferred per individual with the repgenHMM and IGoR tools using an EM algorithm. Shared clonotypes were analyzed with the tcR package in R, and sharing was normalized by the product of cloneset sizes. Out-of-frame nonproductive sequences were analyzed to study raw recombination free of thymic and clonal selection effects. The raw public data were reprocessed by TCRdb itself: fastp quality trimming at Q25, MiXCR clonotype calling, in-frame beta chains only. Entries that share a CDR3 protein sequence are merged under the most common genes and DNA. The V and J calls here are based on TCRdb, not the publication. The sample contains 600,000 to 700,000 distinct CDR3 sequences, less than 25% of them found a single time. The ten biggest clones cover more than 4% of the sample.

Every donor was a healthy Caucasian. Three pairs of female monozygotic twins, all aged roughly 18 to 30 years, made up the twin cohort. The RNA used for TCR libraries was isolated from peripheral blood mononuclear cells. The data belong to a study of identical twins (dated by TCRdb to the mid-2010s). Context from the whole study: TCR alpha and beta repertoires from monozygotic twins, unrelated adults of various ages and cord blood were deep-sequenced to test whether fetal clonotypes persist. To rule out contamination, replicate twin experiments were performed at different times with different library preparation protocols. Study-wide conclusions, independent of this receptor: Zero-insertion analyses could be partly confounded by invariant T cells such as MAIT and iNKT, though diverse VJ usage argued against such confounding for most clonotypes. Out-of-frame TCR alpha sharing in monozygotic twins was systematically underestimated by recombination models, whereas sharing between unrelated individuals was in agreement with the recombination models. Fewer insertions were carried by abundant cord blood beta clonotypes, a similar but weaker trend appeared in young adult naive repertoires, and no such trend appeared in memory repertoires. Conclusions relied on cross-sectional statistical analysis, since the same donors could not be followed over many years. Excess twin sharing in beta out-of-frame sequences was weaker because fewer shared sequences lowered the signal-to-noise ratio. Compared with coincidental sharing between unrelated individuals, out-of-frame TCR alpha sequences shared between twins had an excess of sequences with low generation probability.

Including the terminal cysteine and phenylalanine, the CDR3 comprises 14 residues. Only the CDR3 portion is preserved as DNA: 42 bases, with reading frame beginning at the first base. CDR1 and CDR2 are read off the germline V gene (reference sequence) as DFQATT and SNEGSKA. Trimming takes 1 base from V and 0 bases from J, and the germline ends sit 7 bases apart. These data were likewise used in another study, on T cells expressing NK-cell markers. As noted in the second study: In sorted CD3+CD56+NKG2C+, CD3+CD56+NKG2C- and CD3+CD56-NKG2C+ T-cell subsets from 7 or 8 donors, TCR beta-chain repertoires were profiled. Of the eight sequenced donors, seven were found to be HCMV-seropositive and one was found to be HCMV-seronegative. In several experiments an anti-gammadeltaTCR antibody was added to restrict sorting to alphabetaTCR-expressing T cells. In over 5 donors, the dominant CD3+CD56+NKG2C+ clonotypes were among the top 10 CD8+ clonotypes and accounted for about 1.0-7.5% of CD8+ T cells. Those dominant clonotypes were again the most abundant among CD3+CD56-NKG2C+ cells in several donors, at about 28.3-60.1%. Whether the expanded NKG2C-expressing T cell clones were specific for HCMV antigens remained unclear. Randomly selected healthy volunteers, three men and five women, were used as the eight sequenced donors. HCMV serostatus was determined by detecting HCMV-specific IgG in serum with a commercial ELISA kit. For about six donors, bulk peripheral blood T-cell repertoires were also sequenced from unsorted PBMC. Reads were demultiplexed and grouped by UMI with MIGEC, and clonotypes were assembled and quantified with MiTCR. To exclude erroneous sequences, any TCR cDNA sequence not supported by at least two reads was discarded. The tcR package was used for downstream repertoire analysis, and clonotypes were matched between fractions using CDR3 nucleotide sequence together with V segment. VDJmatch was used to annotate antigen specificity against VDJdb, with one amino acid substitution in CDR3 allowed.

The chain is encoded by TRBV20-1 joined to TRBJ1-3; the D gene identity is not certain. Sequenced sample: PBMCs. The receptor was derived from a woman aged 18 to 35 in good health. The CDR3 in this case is CSARGDSSGNTIYF. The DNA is TGCAGTGCTAGAGGGGATAGCTCTGGAAACACCATATATTTT.